This TCR beta chain stems from a study of blood T cell repertoires in COVID-19. Study overall: Researchers got acute and convalescent COVID-19 samples from the United States, Italy and Spain. T cells, B-cell-depleted T cells, or PBMCs provided the cDNA or gDNA that served as material.

How the authors handled the data: It was from reference gene primer amplification that nucleated cell counts were estimated. Libraries were prepared by immunoSEQ multiplex PCR; TCRdb keeps only in-frame clonotypes and omits some of them. That table gives V, J and clone size, and the DNA gave D and trimming. The profile shows hundreds of thousands of clones, 85% to 90% of them singletons. This clone was counted between two and nine times. Germline assignment: CDR1 GTSNPN and CDR2 SVGIG (reference sequence). The CDR3 contains 12 residues. Trimming cost V 5 bases and J 6 bases, with 11 bases left between them.

Sequencing was performed on peripheral blood. The source is a man of 80 years or more with acute or convalescent COVID-19. The V gene is TRBV30, the J gene TRBJ1-5; D not certain. CDR3 in DNA: TGTGCCTGGGATCCCCTCCCTCAGCCCCAGCATTTT. Its protein is CAWDPLPQPQHF.